This record concerns one TCR beta chain sequence. TCRdb's copy holds only in-frame clones and misses some; the assay was immunoSEQ multiplex PCR. The sample holds fewer than 350,000 clones, 70% to 90% seen once. The data belong to a study of blood T cell repertoires in COVID-19. Cohort 3 donors were reported recovered after two negative PCRs, clearance, or symptom resolution. The CDR3 is made up of 14 amino acids. Per germline, CDR1 SGHNT and CDR2 YYREEE (reference sequence). V was cut by 3 bases and J by 1 base, with 9 bases left in between. The receptor was isolated from a man aged 25-45 years who had recovered from COVID-19. The sequenced sample consisted of PBMCs or T cells enriched from blood (not recorded which). The rearrangement uses TRBV5-4 and TRBJ2-3; a possible D gene is TRBD2 (5 bases). CDR3 in DNA: TGTGCCAGCAGCTCCGGGAAAGGCACAGATACGCAGTATTTT. As protein: CASSSGKGTDTQYF.